This section outlines one T cell receptor beta chain sequence together with its context. In the source study's methods: A classifier of distant metastasis in papillary thyroid cancer was built from CDR3 differences (across clinicopathological groups). MiXCR re-clonotyped the PCR reads for TCRdb. These V and J calls derive from TCRdb rather than the authors' analysis. The data show around 7,000 clones, almost 30% seen once. Ahead of thyroid surgery, no patient had received treatment of any kind. The sample originates from a study of metastatic and nonmetastatic thyroid tumors. The CDR3 spans 15 residues. CDR1 MGHDK and CDR2 SYGVNS come from the germline V gene. Deletions cut 1 base from V and 8 bases from J, with 12 bases between.

The chain has TRBV25-1 and TRBJ1-6; D unclear. This TCR came from a female donor with papillary thyroid cancer or a benign thyroid nodule (not recorded which). Some clones in this sample may be carry-over from other donors' samples. Sequences were obtained from tumor tissue. The chain's CDR3 is CASSELQWMDSPLHF. CDR3 DNA sequence: TGTGCCAGCAGTGAATTACAGTGGATGGATTCACCCCTCCACTTT.